These 11 T cell receptor beta chains originate from one sample sequenced in a study of T cell repertoires in cytomegalovirus infection. One entry per CDR3 protein, called by TCRdb with MiXCR from the reads. In the table there are 400,000 or so distinct CDR3 sequences, about a sixth of which are singletons. Sequenced input: PBMCs. The receptors were sampled from a human donor in good health (CMV status not recorded). Some clones in this sample may be carry-over from other donors' samples.

A few counts support this clonotype. This chain joins TRBV24-1 and TRBJ2-5, with a weak D call TRBD2 (5 bases). The CDR3 is 16 amino acids. Germline loops: CDR1 KGHDR, CDR2 SFDVKD. Trimming took 0 bases from V and 2 from J, leaving 12 bases between them. This chain's CDR3 is CATSDLPRREQETQYF. CDR3 nucleotides: TGTGCCACCAGTGATTTGCCCCGACGGGAACAAGAGACCCAGTACTTC.

This clonotype appeared many times. This chain joins TRBV7-2 and TRBJ2-1, with 7 bases that match TRBD1. The germline gives CDR1 SGHTA, CDR2 FQGNSA. V gave up 5 bases and J gave up 5 bases; unmatched junction bases: 12. The CDR3 runs 16 residues. CDR3 residues: CASSPLQGIEDNEQFF. The CDR3 DNA follows: TGTGCCAGCAGCCCATTACAGGGGATTGAAGACAATGAGCAGTTCTTC.

This clonotype occurred many times. This sequence joins TRBV6-1 and TRBJ2-1, with D tentatively TRBD2 (6 bases). Germline V gene data show CDR1 as MNHNS and CDR2 as SASEGT. Trimming shortened V by 7 bases and J by 9 bases, and 13 bases separated the two germline ends. This CDR3 is 12 amino acids long. DNA for the CDR3: TGTGCCAGCACCCTGCGGGGTGGTGAGCAGTTCTTC. Amino acid sequence: CASTLRGGEQFF.

The chain carries TRBV9 and TRBJ2-5, with TRBD1 as a possible D gene (6 bases). CDR1 SGDLS and CDR2 YYNGEE come from the germline V gene. V lost 5 bases and J 5 bases, leaving 25 bases between the germline ends. The CDR3 runs 17 residues. As DNA, the CDR3 is TGTGCCAGCAGTCCTCTCCCGGGACACCCCTCAATCGAGACCCAGTACTTC. It translates to CASSPLPGHPSIETQYF.

V and J are TRBV5-4 and TRBJ2-2; TRBD1 agrees at 11 bases. Germline lookup yields CDR1 SGHNT and CDR2 YYREEE (reference sequence). The CDR3 spans 20 residues. Trimming at V came to 2 bases and at J to 4 bases, leaving 16 bases not matched to a gene. In nucleotides, the CDR3 is TGTGCCAGCAGCTTAGATCTTGTTCGCTACGGGACAGGGGGCACCGGGGAGCTGTTTTTT. The encoded protein is CASSLDLVRYGTGGTGELFF. The full variable domain, completed using reference TRBV5-4 and TRBJ2-2, is ETGVTQSPTHLIKTRGQQVTLRCSSQSGHNTVSWYQQALGQGPQFIFQYYREEENGRGNFPPRFSGLQFPNYSSELNVNALELDDSALYLCASSLDLVRYGTGGTGELFFGEGSRLTVL.

The V call is TRBV18, the J call TRBJ1-5, with a tentative D call TRBD1 (5 bases). This CDR3 comprises 17 residues. Deletions cut 3 bases from V and 0 bases from J, with 15 bases between. Germline CDR1 KGHSH, CDR2 LQKENI. CDR3: CASSPIVGGGSNQPQHF. The CDR3 nucleotides are TGTGCCAGCTCACCTATTGTGGGGGGGGGTAGCAATCAGCCCCAGCATTTT. The full variable domain, rest sourced from reference TRBV18 and TRBJ1-5, is NAGVMQNPRHLVRRRGQEARLRCSPMKGHSHVYWYRQLPEEGLKFMVYLQKENIIDESGMPKERFSAEFPKEGPSILRIQQVVRGDSAAYFCASSPIVGGGSNQPQHFGDGTRLSIL.

This chain links TRBV5-5 with TRBJ2-4; weak D call: TRBD2 (5 bases). The CDR3 loop spans 15 amino acids. The germline V gene encodes CDR1 SGHKS and CDR2 YYEKEE (reference sequence). With 6 bases removed from V and 0 bases from J, the gap between germline ends came to 13 bases. This CDR3 is CASIRLHLAKNIQYF. For the CDR3, the DNA is TGTGCCAGCATAAGACTACACCTAGCCAAAAACATTCAGTACTTC.

This clonotype was seen at least ten times. The chain uses TRBV7-2 and TRBJ2-1; TRBD2 matches 10 bases. The junction had 2 bases not matched to a gene; V was cut back by 1 base and J by 8 bases. Per germline, CDR1 SGHTA and CDR2 FQGNSA. The CDR3 has 14 residues. This chain's CDR3 is CASSLGTSGDEQFF. The CDR3 DNA reads TGTGCCAGCAGCTTAGGGACTAGCGGCGATGAGCAGTTCTTC.

This clonotype was recorded a few times. This rearrangement joins TRBV7-6 to TRBJ2-1; D might be TRBD2 (6 bases). CDR1 is SGHVS and CDR2 is FNYEAQ in the germline V gene. V lost 1 base, J lost 4 bases, and 14 bases lay in between. The CDR3 is made up of 16 amino acids. CDR3 nucleotide sequence: TGTGCCAGCAGCTTAGGGGTTGCGGAGGGATACAATGAGCAGTTCTTC. Its protein is CASSLGVAEGYNEQFF.

V and J are TRBV5-6 and TRBJ2-2; TRBD1 agrees at 7 bases. The CDR3 runs 15 residues. Trimming removed 6 bases from V and 1 base from J; junction bases left unmatched: 6. Germline V gene data show CDR1 as SGHDT and CDR2 as YYEEEE. CDR3 DNA sequence: TGTGCCAGCACCCGACAGGGCCTGAACACCGGGGAGCTGTTTTTT. Residues: CASTRQGLNTGELFF.

This clonotype was seen ten or more times. This sequence joins TRBV12-3 or TRBV12-4 and TRBJ1-4, with 9 nucleotides matching TRBD1. The trim removed 5 bases at V and 3 bases at J, leaving 10 bases unmatched. This CDR3 is built from 17 residues. The CDR3 coding sequence is TGTGCCAGCAGTATACAGACAGGGGGTTTCGCTAATGAAAAACTGTTTTTT. The encoded protein is CASSIQTGGFANEKLFF.